These 26 T cell receptor beta chains share one sample of origin, sequenced in a study of blood T cell repertoires in COVID-19. Profiling relied on immunoSEQ multiplex PCR, and the TCRdb table lists in-frame clones only, not all of them. This table has 300,000 to 450,000 clones, 80% to 90% appearing once. Sequencing input: PBMCs or T cells enriched from blood (not recorded which). The receptors stem from a man aged 18 to 29 who had recovered from COVID-19.

The V call is TRBV5-1, the J call TRBJ2-3; 9 bases map to TRBD2. V was pared by 0 bases and J by 1 base, with 0 bases of the junction left unmatched. CDR1 is SGHRS and CDR2 is YFSETQ in the germline V gene. The CDR3 spans 15 residues. Here the CDR3 reads CASSLASGGTDTQYF. The CDR3 coding sequence is TGCGCCAGCAGCTTGGCTAGCGGGGGCACAGATACGCAGTATTTT.

The chain recombines TRBV5-5 with TRBJ1-6; 7 bases line up with TRBD1. With 4 bases clipped from V and 9 bases from J, the junction kept 10 bases outside the gene matches. Germline lookup yields CDR1 SGHKS and CDR2 YYEKEE (reference sequence). This CDR3 has 15 residues. In DNA, the CDR3 is TGTGCCAGCAGCATGGAGGGGGCGTGGGGTTCACCCCTCCACTTT. It encodes CASSMEGAWGSPLHF.

This chain links TRBV7-8 with TRBJ2-2; maybe TRBD2 (5 bases). CDR1 is SGHVS, CDR2 FQNEAQ, per germline. The CDR3 sequence is 16 residues long. Trimming pared 1 base from V and 7 bases from J, leaving 16 bases between. The CDR3 protein is CASSLDGSLLLGELFF. The CDR3 DNA reads TGTGCCAGCAGCTTAGATGGGAGTTTGTTACTCGGGGAGCTGTTTTTT.

The genes are TRBV12-3 or TRBV12-4 and TRBJ1-1; unclear D gene. The CDR3 is 13 residues long. The V and J ends lost 6 bases and 1 base respectively, with 9 bases between them. DNA for the CDR3: TGTGCCAGCAGCATGGCGGAGAACACTGAAGCTTTCTTT. Translating gives CASSMAENTEAFF.

Remarks on this clone: Other DNA variants within this sample encode the same CDR3. The CDR3 nucleotides are TGCGCCAGCAGCTTGGCAGGAGCGGGTTACAATGAGCAGTTCTTC. Translation gives CASSLAGAGYNEQFF. The chain carries TRBV5-1 and TRBJ2-1; TRBD2 is a possible D gene (6 bases). V was cut by 0 bases and J by 4 bases, with 11 bases left in between. Germline CDR1 reads SGHRS; CDR2 reads YFSETQ. The CDR3 length is 15 residues.

The CDR3 protein is CASSTGVGMETQYF. In nucleotides, the CDR3 is TGCGCCAGCAGTACCGGGGTGGGGATGGAGACCCAGTACTTC. V is TRBV5-1 and J is TRBJ2-5; possible D gene TRBD2, 5 bases. V was trimmed by 5 bases and J by 5 bases, leaving 16 bases between them. Germline V CDR1 and CDR2: SGHRS, YFSETQ. The CDR3 loop spans 14 amino acids.

This chain links TRBV7-9 with TRBJ2-7, with 12 bases aligning to TRBD1. The junction had 8 bases not matched to a gene; V was cut back by 5 bases and J by 6 bases. Germline loops: CDR1 SEHNR, CDR2 FQNEAQ (reference sequence). CDR3 length: 15 amino acids. The CDR3 here is CASSPTGTGGSEQYF. CDR3 nucleotide sequence: TGTGCCAGCAGCCCAACCGGGACAGGGGGCTCCGAGCAGTACTTC.

V and J are TRBV5-1 and TRBJ1-2, with D possibly being TRBD1 (5 bases). V lost 0 bases and J 5 bases, leaving 11 bases between the germline ends. Germline lookup yields CDR1 SGHRS and CDR2 YFSETQ. The CDR3 length is 14 residues. CDR3 in amino acids: CASSLDGAGYGYTF. CDR3 in DNA: TGCGCCAGCAGCTTGGACGGGGCGGGGTATGGCTACACCTTC.

The J gene is TRBJ1-2, the V gene TRBV28; D is perhaps TRBD1 (5 bases). In germline, CDR1 is MDHEN, CDR2 SYDVKM. V gave up 1 base and J gave up 4 bases, with 10 bases separating them. CDR3 length: 14 residues. The CDR3 DNA sequence: TGTGCCAGCAGTTTATCGCAGGGATCCTATGGCTACACCTTC. The encoded protein is CASSLSQGSYGYTF.

As for this clone: Germline is not matched at one junction end, which may reflect a read error. The V and J genes are TRBV14 and TRBJ2-7; 8 positions match TRBD2. The CDR3 is 13 amino acids. CDR1 is SGHDN, CDR2 FVKESK, per germline. The CDR3 nucleotides read TGTGCCAGCAGCCCCCTGTCTGACGGGGGGGGATTCTTC. Its translation is CASSPLSDGGGFF.

The rearrangement uses TRBV9 and TRBJ2-3; TRBD2 matches at 7 bases. The CDR3 is made up of 14 amino acids. Trimming cost V 3 bases and J 4 bases; bases outside gene matches: 5. Germline CDR1 reads SGDLS; CDR2 reads YYNGEE. The CDR3 reads CASSGAGYADTQYF. CDR3 nucleotides: TGTGCCAGCAGCGGAGCGGGGTATGCAGATACGCAGTATTTT.

A single count supports this clone. The rearrangement links TRBV28 to TRBJ1-2; weak D call: TRBD1 (5 bases). Germline values: CDR1 MDHEN, CDR2 SYDVKM. V shed 10 bases and J shed 8 bases, with 14 bases lying between them. The CDR3 contains 11 residues. The CDR3 here is CATQGVLGYTF. CDR3 nucleotide sequence: TGTGCCACCCAAGGGGTCTTAGGCTACACCTTC.

J is TRBJ2-3 and V is TRBV30, with TRBD2 as a possible D gene (5 bases). Per the germline V gene, CDR1 is GTSNPN and CDR2 is SVGIG (reference sequence). Trimming left V 4 bases short and J 9 bases short, with 17 bases between. The CDR3 is made up of 13 amino acids. CDR3 DNA sequence: TGTGCCTGGACCCATCGGAGGTCCGGGACGCAGTATTTT. The encoded protein is CAWTHRRSGTQYF.

The rearrangement uses TRBV5-1 and TRBJ1-4, with TRBD1 as a possible D gene (5 bases). V was clipped by 2 bases and J by 0 bases, with 8 bases between them. Looked up from germline, CDR1 is SGHRS and CDR2 is YFSETQ. The CDR3 is made up of 15 amino acids. The CDR3 region has the DNA TGCGCCAGCAGCTTACAGGAAGCAACTAATGAAAAACTGTTTTTT. This translates into CASSLQEATNEKLFF.

The gene calls are TRBV4-2 and TRBJ2-3, with TRBD2 matching 8 bases. The CDR3 length is 17 residues. Germline values: CDR1 LGHNA, CDR2 YNFKEQ. J was trimmed by 4 bases and V by 3 bases; bases with no gene match: 12. The CDR3 reads CASSQRAGGRMADTQYF. The CDR3 DNA reads TGTGCCAGCAGCCAGAGGGCCGGCGGGAGGATGGCAGATACGCAGTATTTT.

The V and J genes are TRBV19 and TRBJ2-3; D is unresolved. Germline-derived CDR1 and CDR2 are LNHDA and SQIVND (reference sequence). There are 11 residues in the CDR3. The V gene lost 5 bases and the J gene lost 4 bases, with 4 bases spanning the gap. The CDR3 sequence is CASSRADTQYF. For the CDR3, the DNA is TGTGCCAGTAGTCGCGCAGATACGCAGTATTTT.

The rearrangement joins TRBV5-6 to TRBJ1-1; tentative D call: TRBD1 (5 bases). Germline values: CDR1 SGHDT, CDR2 YYEEEE. The V and J ends lost 0 bases and 0 bases respectively, with 12 bases between them. The CDR3 has 16 residues. In DNA form, the CDR3 reads TGTGCCAGCAGCTTGGTCGGGGGTCCCATGAACACTGAAGCTTTCTTT. Translation: CASSLVGGPMNTEAFF. Based on the CDR3 plus reference TRBV5-6 and TRBJ1-1, the full variable domain is DAGVTQSPTHLIKTRGQQVTLRCSPKSGHDTVSWYQQALGQGPQFIFQYYEEEERQRGNFPDRFSGHQFPNYSSELNVNALLLGDSALYLCASSLVGGPMNTEAFFGQGTRLTVV.

This clone occurred once. V usage is TRBV6-5 and J usage is TRBJ1-6; 10 positions match TRBD1. Germline values: CDR1 MNHEY, CDR2 SVGAGI. CDR3 size: 15 residues. V shed 5 bases and J 13 bases; nucleotides not matched to a gene: 11. CDR3 bases: TGTGCCAGCAGTCACCGGGACAGGGGTCCGTCGCCCCTCCACTTT. This sequence encodes CASSHRDRGPSPLHF.

The chain uses TRBV29-1 and TRBJ1-1; D not certain. This CDR3 comprises 13 residues. Germline V gene sequence: CDR1 SQVTM, CDR2 ANQGSEA. V lost 4 bases and J lost 5, with 14 bases in between. The DNA of the CDR3 is TGCAGCGTTGCAGGTAGTTTTTCGACTGAAGCTTTCTTT. It translates to CSVAGSFSTEAFF.

The chain carries TRBV4-3 and TRBJ1-4, with 10 nucleotides matching TRBD1. Germline lookup yields CDR1 LGHNA and CDR2 YSLEER. With V trimmed by 1 base and J by 8 bases, 10 bases remained unmatched. The CDR3 totals 17 residues. The CDR3: CASSQGQGAVRLEKLFF. The CDR3 DNA reads as TGCGCCAGCAGCCAAGGACAGGGGGCGGTACGGCTAGAAAAACTGTTTTTT.

The chain carries TRBV7-9 and TRBJ2-3; TRBD2 matches at 13 bases. Unmatched junction bases numbered 7, after V lost 5 bases and J lost 2 bases. This CDR3 is 17 amino acids long. Germline V gives CDR1 SEHNR, CDR2 FQNEAQ (reference sequence). Here the CDR3 DNA reads TGTGCCAGCAGCGAACCGACTAGCGGGGGGTTCACAGATACGCAGTATTTT. Its protein is CASSEPTSGGFTDTQYF.

This clone was found once. The chain links TRBV3-1 (or the pseudogene TRBV3-2) to TRBJ2-2, with a tentative D call TRBD2 (6 bases). CDR3 size: 16 residues. The germline gives CDR1 LGHDT, CDR2 YNNKEL (reference sequence). V lost 4 bases and J lost 4, with 16 bases in between. The CDR3 loop reads CASSRNEGGVTGELFF. CDR3 DNA: TGTGCCAGCAGCCGGAACGAGGGAGGTGTCACCGGGGAGCTGTTTTTT.

CDR3 nucleotides: TGTGCCAGCAGCCAAGACCCGGGAAGGTTGAGCAATCAGCCCCAGCATTTT. Its translation: CASSQDPGRLSNQPQHF. The gene calls are TRBV3-1 (or the pseudogene TRBV3-2) and TRBJ1-5; D unresolved. The germline CDR1 and CDR2 sequences are LGHDT and YNNKEL (reference sequence). V was trimmed by 0 bases and J by 1 base, leaving 13 bases between them. The CDR3 consists of 17 residues.

The J gene is TRBJ1-6, the V gene TRBV7-9; weak D call: TRBD1 (6 bases). Trimming pared 2 bases from V and 1 base from J, leaving 9 bases between. This CDR3 is 16 amino acids long. Germline V gene lookup returns CDR1 SEHNR and CDR2 FQNEAQ (reference sequence). CDR3 residues: CASSLIRGSYNSPLHF. As DNA, the CDR3 is TGTGCCAGCAGCTTAATCAGGGGTTCCTATAATTCACCCCTCCACTTT.

The chain employs TRBV7-2 and TRBJ1-2; 10 nucleotides match TRBD1. Trimming cost V 4 bases and J 8 bases; bases outside gene matches: 4. The germline V gene encodes CDR1 SGHTA and CDR2 FQGNSA. The CDR3 spans 13 residues. The CDR3, as DNA: TGTGCCAGCAGCTGGGACAGGGGTGGGGGCTACACCTTC. Its protein is CASSWDRGGGYTF.

This chain joins TRBV30 and TRBJ2-1, with D possibly being TRBD2 (6 bases). Germline CDR1 reads GTSNPN; CDR2 reads SVGIG (reference sequence). V was pared by 2 bases and J by 5 bases, with 13 bases between. The CDR3 sequence is 14 residues long. The CDR3 nucleotides read TGTGCCTGGAGTTCGGGACTTCACCACAATGAGCAGTTCTTC. Its protein is CAWSSGLHHNEQFF. The full variable domain, rest sourced from reference TRBV30 and TRBJ2-1, is SQTIHQWPATLVQPVGSPLSLECTVEGTSNPNLYWYRQAAGRGLQLLFYSVGIGQISSEVPQNLSASRPQDRQFILSSKKLLLSDSGFYLCAWSSGLHHNEQFFGPGTRLTVL.